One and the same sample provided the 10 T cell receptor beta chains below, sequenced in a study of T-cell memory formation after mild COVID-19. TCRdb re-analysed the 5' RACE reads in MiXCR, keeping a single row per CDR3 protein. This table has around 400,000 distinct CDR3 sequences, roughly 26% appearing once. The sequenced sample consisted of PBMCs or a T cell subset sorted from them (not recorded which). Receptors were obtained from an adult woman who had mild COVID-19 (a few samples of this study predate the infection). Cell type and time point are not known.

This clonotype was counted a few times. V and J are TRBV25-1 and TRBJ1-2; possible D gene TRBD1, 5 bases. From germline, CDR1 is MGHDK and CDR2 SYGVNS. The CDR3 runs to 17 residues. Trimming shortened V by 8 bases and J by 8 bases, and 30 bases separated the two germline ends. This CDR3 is CASANNQPSSGLEGYTF. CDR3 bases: TGTGCCAGCGCGAACAACCAACCCTCCTCGGGGCTGGAAGGCTACACCTTC.

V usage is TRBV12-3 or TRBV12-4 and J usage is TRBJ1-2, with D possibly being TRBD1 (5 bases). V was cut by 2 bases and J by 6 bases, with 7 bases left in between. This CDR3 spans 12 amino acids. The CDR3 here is CASSLTRDGYTF. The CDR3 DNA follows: TGTGCCAGCAGTTTAACCAGGGATGGCTACACCTTC.

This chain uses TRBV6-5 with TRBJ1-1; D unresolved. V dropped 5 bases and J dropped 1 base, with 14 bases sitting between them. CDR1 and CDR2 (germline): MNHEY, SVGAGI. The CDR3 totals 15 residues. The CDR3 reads CASSTNPGGNTEAFF. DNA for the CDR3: TGTGCCAGCAGTACCAACCCGGGCGGGAACACTGAAGCTTTCTTT.

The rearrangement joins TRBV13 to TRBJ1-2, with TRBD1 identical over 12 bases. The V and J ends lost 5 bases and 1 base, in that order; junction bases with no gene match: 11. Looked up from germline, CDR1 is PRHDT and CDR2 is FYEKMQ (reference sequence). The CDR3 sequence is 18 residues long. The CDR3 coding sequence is TGTGCCAGCAGCCCCGCCCGGGACAGGGGGCCCCGTAACTATGGCTACACCTTC. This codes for CASSPARDRGPRNYGYTF.

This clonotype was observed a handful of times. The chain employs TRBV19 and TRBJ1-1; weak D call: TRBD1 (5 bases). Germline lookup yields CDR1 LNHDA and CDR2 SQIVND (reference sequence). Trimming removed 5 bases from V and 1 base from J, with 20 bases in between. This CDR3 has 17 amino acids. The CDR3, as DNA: TGTGCCAGTAGTCCGGCGGGTCCCGGGGCTGGGAACACTGAAGCTTTCTTT. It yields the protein CASSPAGPGAGNTEAFF.

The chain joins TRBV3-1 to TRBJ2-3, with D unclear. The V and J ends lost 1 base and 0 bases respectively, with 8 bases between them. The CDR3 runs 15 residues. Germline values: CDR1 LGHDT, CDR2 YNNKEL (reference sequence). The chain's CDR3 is CASSQVASSTDTQYF. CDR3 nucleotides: TGTGCCAGCAGCCAAGTAGCTAGTAGCACAGATACGCAGTATTTT.

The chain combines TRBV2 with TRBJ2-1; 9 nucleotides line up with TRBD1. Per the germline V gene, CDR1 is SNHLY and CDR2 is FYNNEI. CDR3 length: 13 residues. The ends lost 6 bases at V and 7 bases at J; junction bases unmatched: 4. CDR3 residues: CASRGDRANEQFF. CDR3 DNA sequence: TGTGCCAGCAGGGGGGACAGGGCGAATGAGCAGTTCTTC.

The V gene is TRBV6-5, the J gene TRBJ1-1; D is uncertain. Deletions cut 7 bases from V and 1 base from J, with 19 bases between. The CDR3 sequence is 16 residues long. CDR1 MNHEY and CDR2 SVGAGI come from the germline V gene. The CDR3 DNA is TGTGCCAGCACCCCCGGGTGGGTCGTTAGGAACACTGAAGCTTTCTTT. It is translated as CASTPGWVVRNTEAFF.

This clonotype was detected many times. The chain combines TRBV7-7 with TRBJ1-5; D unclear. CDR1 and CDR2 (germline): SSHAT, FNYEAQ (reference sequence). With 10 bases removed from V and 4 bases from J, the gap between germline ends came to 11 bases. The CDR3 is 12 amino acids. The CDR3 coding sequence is TGTGCCACCAGTCCCTGGAATCAGCCCCAGCATTTT. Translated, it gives CATSPWNQPQHF. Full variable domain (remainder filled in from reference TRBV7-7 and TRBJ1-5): GAGVSQSPRYKVTKRGQDVTLRCDPISSHATLYWYQQALGQGPEFLTYFNYEAQPDKSGLPSDRFSAERPEGSISTLTIQRTEQRDSAMYRCATSPWNQPQHFGDGTRLSIL.

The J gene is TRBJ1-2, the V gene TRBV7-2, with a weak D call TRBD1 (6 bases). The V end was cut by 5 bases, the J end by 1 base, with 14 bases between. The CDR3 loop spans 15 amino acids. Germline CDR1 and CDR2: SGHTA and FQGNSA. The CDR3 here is CASSPQGTLNYGYTF. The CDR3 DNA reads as TGTGCCAGCAGCCCACAGGGAACCCTTAACTATGGCTACACCTTC.